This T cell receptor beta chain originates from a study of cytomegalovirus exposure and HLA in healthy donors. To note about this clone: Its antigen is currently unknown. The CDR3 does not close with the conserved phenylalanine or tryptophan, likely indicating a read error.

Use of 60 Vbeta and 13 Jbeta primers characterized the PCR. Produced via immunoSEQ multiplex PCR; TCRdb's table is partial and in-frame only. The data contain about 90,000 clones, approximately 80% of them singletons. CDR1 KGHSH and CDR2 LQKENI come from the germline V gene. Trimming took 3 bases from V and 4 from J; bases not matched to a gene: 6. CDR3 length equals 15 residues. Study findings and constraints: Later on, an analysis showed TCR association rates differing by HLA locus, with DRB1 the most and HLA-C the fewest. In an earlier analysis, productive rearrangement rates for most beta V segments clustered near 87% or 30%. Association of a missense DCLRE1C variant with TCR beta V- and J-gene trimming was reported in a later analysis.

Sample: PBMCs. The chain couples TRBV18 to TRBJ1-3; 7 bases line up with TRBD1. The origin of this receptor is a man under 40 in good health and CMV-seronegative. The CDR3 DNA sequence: TGTGCCAGCTCACCCGGACAGGCGCGGGGAAACACCATATATCTT. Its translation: CASSPGQARGNTIYL.